This T cell receptor (beta chain) was recovered during a study of regulatory T cells in long-lasting Graves disease. This clonotype was counted many times. Time point reported: newly diagnosed GD, antithyroid drugs for less than 3 months. TCR sequences were obtained from RNA taken from PBMCs. HTBI primers from iRepertoire and Arm-PCR of CDR3 regions yielded the TCR beta libraries. TCRdb reprocessed the multiplex PCR reads via MiXCR and lists one record per CDR3 protein. Of roughly 320,000 distinct CDR3 sequences listed, over 15% are singletons. Another study also made use of these data, one on T cells in Graves' hyperthyroidism and ophthalmopathy.

The origin of this receptor is a middle-aged man with Graves disease. Sequenced material: peripheral blood mononuclear cells (PBMCs), taken at new diagnosis, from a patient treated with antithyroid drugs.

The CDR3 nucleotides read TGTGCCAGCTCACAGGGGACAGGCGGAGAGACCCAGTACTTC. It is translated as CASSQGTGGETQYF. The chain combines TRBV18 with TRBJ2-1, with 8 bases aligning to TRBD1. The end of the DNA is better explained by TRBJ2-5, so the J call may be wrong. Germline CDR1 is KGHSH and CDR2 is LQKENI. This CDR3 comprises 14 residues.